The present T cell receptor (beta chain) was sequenced within a study of metastatic and nonmetastatic thyroid tumors. TCRdb reassembled clones from the PCR reads with MiXCR. The data hold roughly 24,000 clones, with under 25% observed a single time. CDR3 length: 14 amino acids. Germline CDR1 reads SSHAT; CDR2 reads FNYEAQ (reference sequence). Every patient was untreated before thyroid surgery. This clone was picked up many times. One end of the junction does not line up with germline, which may come from a read error. The specimen sequenced was blood. The source is a male donor with papillary thyroid cancer or a benign thyroid nodule (not recorded which). Some clones in this sample may be carry-over from other donors' samples. V and J are TRBV7-7 and TRBJ2-3, with TRBD2 as a possible D gene (5 bases). The CDR3, as DNA: TGTGCTAGCAGACCTCTTAGCGGCACAGATACGCAGTATTTT. Its protein is CASRPLSGTDTQYF. The full variable domain, completed using reference TRBV7-7 and TRBJ2-3, is GAGVSQSPRYKVTKRGQDVTLRCDPISSHATLYWYQQALGQGPEFLTYFNYEAQPDKSGLPSDRFSAERPEGSISTLTIQRTEQRDSAMYRCASRPLSGTDTQYFGPGTRLTVL.